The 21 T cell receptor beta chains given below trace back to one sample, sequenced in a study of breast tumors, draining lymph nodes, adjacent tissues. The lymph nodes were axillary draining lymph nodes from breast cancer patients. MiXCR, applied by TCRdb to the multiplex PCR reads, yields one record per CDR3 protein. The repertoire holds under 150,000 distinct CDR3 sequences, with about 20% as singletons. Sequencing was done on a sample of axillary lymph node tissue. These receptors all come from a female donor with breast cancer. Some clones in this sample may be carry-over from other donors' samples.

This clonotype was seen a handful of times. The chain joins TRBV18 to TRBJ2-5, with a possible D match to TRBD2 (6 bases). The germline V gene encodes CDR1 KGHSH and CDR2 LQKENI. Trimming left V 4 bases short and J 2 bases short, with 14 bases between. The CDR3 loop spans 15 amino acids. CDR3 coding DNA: TGTGCCAGCTCACGCGCCGGGACTCTTCAAGAGACCCAGTACTTC. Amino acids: CASSRAGTLQETQYF.

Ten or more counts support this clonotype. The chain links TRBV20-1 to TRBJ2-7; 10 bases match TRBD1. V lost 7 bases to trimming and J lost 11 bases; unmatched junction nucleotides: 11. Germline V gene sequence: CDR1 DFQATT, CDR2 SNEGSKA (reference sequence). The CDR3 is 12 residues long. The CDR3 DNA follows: TGCAGTGTGGGACAGGGGCTATATTTCAAGTACTTC. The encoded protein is CSVGQGLYFKYF.

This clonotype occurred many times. For the CDR3, the DNA is TGCAGTGCTAGATCTTACAGTTCACCCCTCCACTTT. Encoded protein: CSARSYSSPLHF. The V and J genes are TRBV20-1 and TRBJ1-6; the D is unclear. This CDR3 is 12 amino acids long. Trimming took off 2 bases at V and 9 bases at J, with 8 bases between the two ends. Germline V gene lookup returns CDR1 DFQATT and CDR2 SNEGSKA (reference sequence).

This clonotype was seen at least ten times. CDR3 DNA sequence: TGTGCCATCAGTGAACGACCGGTCGCCTACGAGCAGTACTTC. It is translated as CAISERPVAYEQYF. This chain uses TRBV10-3 with TRBJ2-7, with D hard to call. The ends were cut back, 3 bases at V and 2 bases at J, with 11 bases in the middle. Germline lookup yields CDR1 ENHRY and CDR2 SYGVKD. The CDR3 consists of 14 residues.

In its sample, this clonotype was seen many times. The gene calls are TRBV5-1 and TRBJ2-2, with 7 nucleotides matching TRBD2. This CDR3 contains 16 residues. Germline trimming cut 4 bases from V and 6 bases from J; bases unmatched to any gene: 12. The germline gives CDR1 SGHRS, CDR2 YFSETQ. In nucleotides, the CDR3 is TGCGCCAGCAGCCCGGGGGGTCAGGGTCTCTCCGGGGAGCTGTTTTTT. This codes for CASSPGGQGLSGELFF.

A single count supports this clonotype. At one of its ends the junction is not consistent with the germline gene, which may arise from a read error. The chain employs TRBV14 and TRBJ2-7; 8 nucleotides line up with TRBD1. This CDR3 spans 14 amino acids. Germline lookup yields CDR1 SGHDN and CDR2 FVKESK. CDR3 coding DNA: TGTGCCGGCAGCCAATTCGGACAGGGCTACGAGCAGTACTTT. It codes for CAGSQFGQGYEQYF.

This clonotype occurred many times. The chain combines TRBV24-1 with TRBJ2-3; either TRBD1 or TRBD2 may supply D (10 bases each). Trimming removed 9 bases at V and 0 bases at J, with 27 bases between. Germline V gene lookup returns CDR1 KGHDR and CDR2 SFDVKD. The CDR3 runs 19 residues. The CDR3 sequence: CATGDRGRSGRGSTDTQYF. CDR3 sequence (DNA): TGTGCCACCGGGGACAGGGGAAGAAGCGGGAGGGGTAGCACAGATACGCAGTATTTT.

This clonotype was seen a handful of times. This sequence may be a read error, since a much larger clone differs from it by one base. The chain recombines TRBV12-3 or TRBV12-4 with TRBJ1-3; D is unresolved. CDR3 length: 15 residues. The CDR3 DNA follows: TGTGCCAGCAGTTTAATACCCAACTCTGGAGACACCATATATTTT. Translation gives CASSLIPNSGDTIYF.

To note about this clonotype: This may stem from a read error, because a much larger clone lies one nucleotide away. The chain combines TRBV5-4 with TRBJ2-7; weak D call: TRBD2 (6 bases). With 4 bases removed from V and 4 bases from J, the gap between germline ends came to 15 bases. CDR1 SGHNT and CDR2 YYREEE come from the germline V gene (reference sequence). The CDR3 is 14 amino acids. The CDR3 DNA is TGTGCCAGCAGCACGGACCCGGGGAGGTACGAGCAGTACTTC. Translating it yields CASSTDPGRYEQYF.

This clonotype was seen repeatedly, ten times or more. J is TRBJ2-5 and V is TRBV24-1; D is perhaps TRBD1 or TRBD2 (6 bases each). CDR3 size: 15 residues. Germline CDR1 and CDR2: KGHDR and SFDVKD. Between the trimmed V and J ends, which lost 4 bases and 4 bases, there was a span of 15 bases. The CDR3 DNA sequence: TGTGCCACCAGTGACGTCCAGGGGAGGCGAGAGACCCAGTACTTC. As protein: CATSDVQGRRETQYF.

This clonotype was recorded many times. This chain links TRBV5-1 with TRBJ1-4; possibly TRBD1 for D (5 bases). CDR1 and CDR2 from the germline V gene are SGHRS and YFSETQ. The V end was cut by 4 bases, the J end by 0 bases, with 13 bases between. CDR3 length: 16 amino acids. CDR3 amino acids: CASSLGDLATNEKLFF. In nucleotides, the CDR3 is TGCGCCAGCAGCCTAGGGGATCTAGCAACTAATGAAAAACTGTTTTTT.

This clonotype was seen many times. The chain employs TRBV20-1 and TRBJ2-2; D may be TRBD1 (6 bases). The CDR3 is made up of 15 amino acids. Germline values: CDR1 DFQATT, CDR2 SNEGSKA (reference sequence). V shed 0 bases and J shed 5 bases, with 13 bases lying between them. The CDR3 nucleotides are TGCAGTGCTAGAGACACGAACAGGGTTACCGGGGAGCTGTTTTTT. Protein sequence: CSARDTNRVTGELFF.

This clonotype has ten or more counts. In nucleotides, the CDR3 is TGTGCCAGCAGCTTGGACAGGGGGCACAATGGCTACACCTTC. This codes for CASSLDRGHNGYTF. This chain links TRBV7-9 with TRBJ1-2, with 11 nucleotides matching TRBD1. This CDR3 spans 14 amino acids. Germline V gives CDR1 SEHNR, CDR2 FQNEAQ (reference sequence). The J segment lost 6 bases and the V segment lost 3 bases, leaving 3 bases of the junction unmatched.

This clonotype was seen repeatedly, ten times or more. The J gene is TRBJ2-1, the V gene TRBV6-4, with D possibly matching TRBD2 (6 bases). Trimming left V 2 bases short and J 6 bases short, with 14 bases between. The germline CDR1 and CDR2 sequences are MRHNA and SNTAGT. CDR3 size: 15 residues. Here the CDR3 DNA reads TGTGCCAGCAGTGACGGGTCGGGAGCAACCAATGAGCAGTTCTTC. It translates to CASSDGSGATNEQFF.

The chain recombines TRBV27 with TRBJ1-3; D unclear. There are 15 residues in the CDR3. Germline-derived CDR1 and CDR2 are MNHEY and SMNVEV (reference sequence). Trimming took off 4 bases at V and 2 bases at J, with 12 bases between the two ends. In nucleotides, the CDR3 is TGTGCCAGCAGTTCAGCAGGCCGCCCTGGAAACACCATATATTTT. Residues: CASSSAGRPGNTIYF.

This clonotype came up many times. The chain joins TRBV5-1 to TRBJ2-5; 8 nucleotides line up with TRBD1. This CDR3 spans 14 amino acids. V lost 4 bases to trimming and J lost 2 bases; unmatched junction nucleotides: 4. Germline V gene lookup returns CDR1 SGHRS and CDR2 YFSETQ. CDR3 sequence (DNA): TGCGCCAGCAGCACCAGGACAGGGCAAGAGACCCAGTACTTC. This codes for CASSTRTGQETQYF.

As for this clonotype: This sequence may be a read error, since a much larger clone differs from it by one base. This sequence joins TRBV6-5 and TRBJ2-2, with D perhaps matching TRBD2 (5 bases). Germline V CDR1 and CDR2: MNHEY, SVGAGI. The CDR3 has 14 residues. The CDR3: CASRVSVNTGELSF. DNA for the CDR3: TGTGCCAGCAGGGTTTCGGTGAACACCGGGGAGCTGTCTTTT.

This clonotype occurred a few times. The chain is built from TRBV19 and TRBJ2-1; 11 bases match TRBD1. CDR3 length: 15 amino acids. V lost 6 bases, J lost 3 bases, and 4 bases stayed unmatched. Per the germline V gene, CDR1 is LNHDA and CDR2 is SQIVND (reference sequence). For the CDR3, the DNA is TGTGCCAGTAGGGGACAGGGGGTTAACTACAATGAGCAGTTCTTC. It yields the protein CASRGQGVNYNEQFF.

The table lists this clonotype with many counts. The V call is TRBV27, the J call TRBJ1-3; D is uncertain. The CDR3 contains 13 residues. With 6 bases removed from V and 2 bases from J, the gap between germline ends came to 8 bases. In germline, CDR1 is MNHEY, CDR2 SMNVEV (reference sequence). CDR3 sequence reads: CASSEETGNTIYF. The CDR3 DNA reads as TGTGCCAGCAGCGAGGAGACTGGAAACACCATATATTTT.

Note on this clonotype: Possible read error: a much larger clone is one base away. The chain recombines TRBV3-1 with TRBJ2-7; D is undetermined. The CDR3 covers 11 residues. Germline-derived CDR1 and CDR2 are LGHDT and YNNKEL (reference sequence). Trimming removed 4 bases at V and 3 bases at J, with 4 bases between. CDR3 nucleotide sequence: TGTGCCAGCAGCCGGATCTACGAGCAGTACTTC. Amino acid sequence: CASSRIYEQYF.

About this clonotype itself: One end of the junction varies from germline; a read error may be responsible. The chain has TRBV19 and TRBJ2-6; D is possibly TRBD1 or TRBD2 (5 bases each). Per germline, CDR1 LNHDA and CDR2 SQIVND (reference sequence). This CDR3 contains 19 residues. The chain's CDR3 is CAGSIPGRSQHSGANVLTF. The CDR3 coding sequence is TGTGCCGGTAGTATACCGGGGCGATCCCAACACTCTGGGGCCAACGTCCTGACTTTC.